Reported below is one T cell receptor beta chain. These data originate in a study of shared clonotypes between healthy human individuals. The wider study: The cohort comprised a couple of women and a few men. Their ages spanned 18 to 49 years.

The healthy adult donors were HIV-negative and reported no recent acute infections or vaccinations. In the original analysis: Junction-only immunoSEQ data arrived without quality scores, meaning filtering differed. The method was immunoSEQ multiplex PCR; TCRdb's version includes in-frame clones alone and lacks a portion of them. V, J and clone size were drawn from that table, and D and trimming were deduced from the DNA. The sample gives millions of clones, around nine tenths of which show up once; roughly 0.13% is in the top ten. The CDR3 extends over 13 amino acids. The germline V gene has CDR1 SGHTA and CDR2 FQGNSA. V was pared by 7 bases and J by 1 base, with 11 bases between.

The chain links TRBV7-2 to TRBJ2-7; D gene unclear. The TCR sequence derives from a man between 18 and 29 years old in good health. The sequenced sample consisted of naive CD4+ T cells sorted from blood. Subset of the sample: CD45RA+ positively selected. The CDR3 reads CASTLGRSYEQYF. CDR3 nucleotides: TGTGCCAGCACCCTTGGCAGATCCTACGAGCAGTACTTC. The entire variable domain, with the rest obtained from reference TRBV7-2 and TRBJ2-7, is as follows: GAGVSQSPSNKVTEKGKDVELRCDPISGHTALYWYRQSLGQGLEFLIYFQGNSAPDKSGLPSDRFSAERTGGSVSTLTIQRTQQEDSAVYLCASTLGRSYEQYFGPGTRLTVT.